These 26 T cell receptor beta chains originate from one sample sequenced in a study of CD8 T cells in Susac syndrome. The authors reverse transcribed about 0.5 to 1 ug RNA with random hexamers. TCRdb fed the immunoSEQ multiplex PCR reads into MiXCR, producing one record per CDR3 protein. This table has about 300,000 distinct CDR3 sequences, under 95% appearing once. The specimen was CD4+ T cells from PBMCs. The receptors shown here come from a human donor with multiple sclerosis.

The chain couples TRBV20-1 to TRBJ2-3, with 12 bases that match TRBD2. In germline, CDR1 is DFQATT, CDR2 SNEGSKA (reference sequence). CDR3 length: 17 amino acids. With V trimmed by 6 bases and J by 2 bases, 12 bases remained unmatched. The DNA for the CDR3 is TGCAGTGCCCCGAAGAGGACTAGCGGGGCCTACACAGATACGCAGTATTTT. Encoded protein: CSAPKRTSGAYTDTQYF.

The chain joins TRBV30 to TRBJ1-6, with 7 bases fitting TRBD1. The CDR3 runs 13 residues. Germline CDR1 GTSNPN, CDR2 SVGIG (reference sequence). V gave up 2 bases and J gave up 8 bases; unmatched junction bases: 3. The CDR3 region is CAWSRQGDSPLHF. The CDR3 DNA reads TGTGCCTGGAGTCGGCAGGGGGATTCACCCCTCCACTTT.

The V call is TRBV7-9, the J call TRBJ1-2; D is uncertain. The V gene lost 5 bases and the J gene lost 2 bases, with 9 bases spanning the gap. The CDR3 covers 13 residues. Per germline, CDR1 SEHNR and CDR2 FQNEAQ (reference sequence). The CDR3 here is CASSEGINYGYTF. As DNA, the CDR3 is TGTGCCAGCAGCGAGGGCATAAACTATGGCTACACCTTC.

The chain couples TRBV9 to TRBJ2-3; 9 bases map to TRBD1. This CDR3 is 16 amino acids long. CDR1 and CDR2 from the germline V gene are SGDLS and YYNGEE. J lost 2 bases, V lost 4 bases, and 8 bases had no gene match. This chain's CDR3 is CASSPRTGEFTDTQYF. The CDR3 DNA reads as TGTGCCAGCAGCCCCCGGACAGGGGAATTCACAGATACGCAGTATTTT.

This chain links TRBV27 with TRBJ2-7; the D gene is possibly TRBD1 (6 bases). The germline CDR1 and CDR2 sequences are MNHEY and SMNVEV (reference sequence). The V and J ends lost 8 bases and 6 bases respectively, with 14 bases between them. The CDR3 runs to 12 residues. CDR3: CASRGGWGEQYF. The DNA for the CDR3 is TGTGCCAGCCGTGGGGGCTGGGGCGAGCAGTACTTC.

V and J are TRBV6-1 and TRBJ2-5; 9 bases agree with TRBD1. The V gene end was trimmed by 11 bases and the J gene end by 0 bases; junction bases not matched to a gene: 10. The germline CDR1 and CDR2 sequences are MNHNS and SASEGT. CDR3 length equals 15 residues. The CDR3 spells CAVSPGQGYQETQYF. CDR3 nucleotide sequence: TGTGCCGTCTCCCCGGGACAGGGATACCAAGAGACCCAGTACTTC.

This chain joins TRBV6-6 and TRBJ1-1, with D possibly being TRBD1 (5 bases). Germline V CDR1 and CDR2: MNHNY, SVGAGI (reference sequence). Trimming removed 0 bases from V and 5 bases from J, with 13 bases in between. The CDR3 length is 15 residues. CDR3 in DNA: TGTGCCAGCAGTTACTCCAGCAGGGTCGGGACTGAAGCTTTCTTT. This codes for CASSYSSRVGTEAFF.

The CDR3 protein is CASSSRITDTQYF. DNA for the CDR3: TGTGCCAGCAGTAGCAGGATCACAGATACGCAGTATTTT. The chain links TRBV12-3 or TRBV12-4 to TRBJ2-3; no firm D call. The CDR3 spans 13 residues. V lost 5 bases and J lost 2, with 8 bases in between.

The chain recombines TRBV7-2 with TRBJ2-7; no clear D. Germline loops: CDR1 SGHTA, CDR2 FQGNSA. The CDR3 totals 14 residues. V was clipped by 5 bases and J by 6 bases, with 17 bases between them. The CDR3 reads CASSPNQNPSEQYF. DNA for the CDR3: TGTGCCAGCAGCCCGAACCAAAATCCCTCCGAGCAGTACTTC.

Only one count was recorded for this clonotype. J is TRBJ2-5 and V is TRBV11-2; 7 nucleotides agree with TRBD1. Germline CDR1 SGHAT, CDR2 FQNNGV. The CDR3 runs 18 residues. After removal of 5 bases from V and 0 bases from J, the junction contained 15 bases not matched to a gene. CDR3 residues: CASSPRGPHPKYQETQYF. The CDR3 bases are TGTGCCAGCAGCCCTAGGGGGCCTCATCCAAAGTACCAAGAGACCCAGTACTTC.

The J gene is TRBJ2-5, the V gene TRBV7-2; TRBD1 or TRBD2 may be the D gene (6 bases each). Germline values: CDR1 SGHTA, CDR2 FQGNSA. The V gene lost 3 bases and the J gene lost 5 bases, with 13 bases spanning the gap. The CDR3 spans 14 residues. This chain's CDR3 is CASSFSGAGETQYF. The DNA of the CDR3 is TGTGCCAGCAGCTTTTCGGGGGCCGGGGAGACCCAGTACTTC.

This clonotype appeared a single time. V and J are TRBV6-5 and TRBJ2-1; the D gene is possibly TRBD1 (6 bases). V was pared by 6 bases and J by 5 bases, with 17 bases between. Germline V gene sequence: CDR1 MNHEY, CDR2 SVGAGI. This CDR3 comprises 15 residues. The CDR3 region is CASSPDRGHNNEQFF. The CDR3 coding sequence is TGTGCCAGCAGCCCGGACAGAGGGCACAACAATGAGCAGTTCTTC.

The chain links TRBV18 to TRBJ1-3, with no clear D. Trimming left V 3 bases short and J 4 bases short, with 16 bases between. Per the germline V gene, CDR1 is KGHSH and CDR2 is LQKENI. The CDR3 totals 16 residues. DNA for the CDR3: TGTGCCAGCTCACCGGGTCATATGGTTTCAGGAAACACCATATATTTT. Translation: CASSPGHMVSGNTIYF.

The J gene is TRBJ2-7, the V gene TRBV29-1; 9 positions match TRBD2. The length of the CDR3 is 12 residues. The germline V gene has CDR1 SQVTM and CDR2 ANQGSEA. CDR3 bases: TGCACCATACTAGCGGGCCAGGAGGAGCAGTACTTC. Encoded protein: CTILAGQEEQYF.

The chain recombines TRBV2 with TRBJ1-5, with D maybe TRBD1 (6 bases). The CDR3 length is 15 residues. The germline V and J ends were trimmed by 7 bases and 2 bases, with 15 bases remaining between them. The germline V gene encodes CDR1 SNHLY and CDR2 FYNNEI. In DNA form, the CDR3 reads TGTGCCAGCAAGGCAGGGGATGCCGGCAATCAGCCCCAGCATTTT. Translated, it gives CASKAGDAGNQPQHF.

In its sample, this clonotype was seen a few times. The CDR3 spells CASSPRGAGETQYF. Written as DNA, the CDR3 is TGTGCCAGCAGTCCCCGGGGGGCGGGAGAGACCCAGTACTTC. This chain uses TRBV7-9 with TRBJ2-5, with D possibly matching TRBD2 (7 bases). The CDR3 covers 14 residues. Trimming stripped 6 bases from V and 4 bases from J, with 15 bases between. Germline CDR1 SEHNR, CDR2 FQNEAQ (reference sequence).

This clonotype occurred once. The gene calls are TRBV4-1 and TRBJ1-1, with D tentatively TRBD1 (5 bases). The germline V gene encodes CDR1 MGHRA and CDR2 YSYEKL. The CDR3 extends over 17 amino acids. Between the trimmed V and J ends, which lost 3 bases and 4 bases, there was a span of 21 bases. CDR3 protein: CASSHRGVRPGGTEAFF. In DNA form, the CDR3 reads TGCGCCAGCAGCCATCGGGGGGTGAGGCCTGGGGGCACTGAAGCTTTCTTT.

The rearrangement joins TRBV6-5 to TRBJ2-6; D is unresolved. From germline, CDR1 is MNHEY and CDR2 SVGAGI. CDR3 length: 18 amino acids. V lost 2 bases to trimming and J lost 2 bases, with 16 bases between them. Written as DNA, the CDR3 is TGTGCCAGCAGTTACATCGGGTCTTTGGGAACTGGGGCCAACGTCCTGACTTTC. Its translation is CASSYIGSLGTGANVLTF.

As DNA, the CDR3 is TGTGCCAGCAGCCCCTTGGGGCTAGTTGGAGATACGCAGTATTTT. Amino acid sequence: CASSPLGLVGDTQYF. The V call is TRBV7-2, the J call TRBJ2-3; D may be TRBD1 (5 bases). From germline, CDR1 is SGHTA and CDR2 FQGNSA. V was trimmed by 5 bases and J by 5 bases, leaving 17 bases between them. CDR3 length: 15 amino acids.

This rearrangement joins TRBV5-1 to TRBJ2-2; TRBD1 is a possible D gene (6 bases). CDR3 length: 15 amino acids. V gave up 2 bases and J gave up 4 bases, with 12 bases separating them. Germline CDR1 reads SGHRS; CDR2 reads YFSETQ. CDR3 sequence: CASSLGQSRTGELFF. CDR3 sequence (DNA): TGCGCCAGCAGCTTAGGACAGAGCCGCACCGGGGAGCTGTTTTTT. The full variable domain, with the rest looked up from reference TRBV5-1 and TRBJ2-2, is KAGVTQTPRYLIKTRGQQVTLSCSPISGHRSVSWYQQTPGQGLQFLFEYFSETQRNKGNFPGRFSGRQFSNSRSEMNVSTLELGDSALYLCASSLGQSRTGELFFGEGSRLTVL.

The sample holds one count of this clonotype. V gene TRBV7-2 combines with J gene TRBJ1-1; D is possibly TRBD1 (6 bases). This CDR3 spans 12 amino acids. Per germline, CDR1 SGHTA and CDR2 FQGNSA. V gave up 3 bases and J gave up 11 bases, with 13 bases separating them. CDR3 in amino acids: CASSFGQRVAFF. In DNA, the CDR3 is TGTGCCAGCAGCTTCGGACAGAGGGTGGCTTTCTTT.

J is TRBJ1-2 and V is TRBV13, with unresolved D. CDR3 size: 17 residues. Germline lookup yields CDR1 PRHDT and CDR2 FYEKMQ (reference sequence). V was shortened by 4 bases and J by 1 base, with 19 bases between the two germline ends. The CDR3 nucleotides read TGTGCCAGCAGCTCTCCCCCTACTTTACAGAATAACTATGGCTACACCTTC. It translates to CASSSPPTLQNNYGYTF.

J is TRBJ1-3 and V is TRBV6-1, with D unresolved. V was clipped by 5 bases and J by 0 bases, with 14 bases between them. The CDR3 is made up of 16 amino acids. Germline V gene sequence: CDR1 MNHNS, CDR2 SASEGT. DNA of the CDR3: TGTGCCAGCAGTACGATCGCTCGCCGCTCTGGAAACACCATATATTTT. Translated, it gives CASSTIARRSGNTIYF.

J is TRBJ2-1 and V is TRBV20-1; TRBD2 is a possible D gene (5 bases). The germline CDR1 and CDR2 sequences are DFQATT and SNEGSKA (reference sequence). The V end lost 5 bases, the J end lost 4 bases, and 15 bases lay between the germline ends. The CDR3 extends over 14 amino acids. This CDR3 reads CSASSRGRYNEQFF. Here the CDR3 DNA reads TGCAGTGCTTCATCCCGGGGAAGGTACAATGAGCAGTTCTTC.

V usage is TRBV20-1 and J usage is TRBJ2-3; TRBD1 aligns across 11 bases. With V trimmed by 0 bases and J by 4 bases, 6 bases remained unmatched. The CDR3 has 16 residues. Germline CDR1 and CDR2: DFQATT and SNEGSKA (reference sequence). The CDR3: CSAREERTGGSDTQYF. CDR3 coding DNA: TGCAGTGCTAGAGAGGAGAGGACAGGGGGCTCAGATACGCAGTATTTT.

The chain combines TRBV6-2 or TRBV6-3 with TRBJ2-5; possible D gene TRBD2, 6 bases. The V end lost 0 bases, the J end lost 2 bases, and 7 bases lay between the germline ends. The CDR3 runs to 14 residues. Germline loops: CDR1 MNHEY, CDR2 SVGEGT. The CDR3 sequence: CASSYSDYQETQYF. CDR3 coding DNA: TGTGCCAGCAGTTACTCGGACTATCAAGAGACCCAGTACTTC.